This T cell receptor beta chain is drawn from a study of cytomegalovirus exposure and HLA in healthy donors. General study results and limits: The classifier, whose performance was assessed in both the original and validation cohorts, reportedly diagnosed cytomegalovirus status with high specificity and sensitivity. Association with HLA alleles at 0.05 false discovery rate was found for 16,951 TCR beta sequences in a later analysis. Most sequenced TCRs were rare (though some public TCRs occurred in many donors).

Notes on this clone: Its antigen is still unknown.

60 Vbeta and 13 Jbeta primers were used in PCR. Here immunoSEQ multiplex PCR was the method, and the copy in TCRdb shows in-frame clones only, minus some. The data show approximately 190,000 clones, with around four fifths seen just once and roughly 0.75% held by the top ten. V was pared by 2 bases and J by 7 bases, with 14 bases between. The CDR3 spans 14 residues. The V gene's germline CDR1 is MNHNS and CDR2 SASEGT. The sample taken for sequencing was PBMCs. This sequence was found in a woman aged 18-29 years in good health and CMV-seronegative. The chain has TRBV6-1 and TRBJ1-1; the D gene is possibly TRBD1 (5 bases). CDR3 amino acids: CASSERGEGGEAFF. CDR3 nucleotides: TGTGCCAGCAGTGAACGGGGGGAAGGAGGTGAAGCTTTCTTT.